This T cell receptor (beta chain) was sequenced for a study of blood T cell repertoires in COVID-19. Study summary: Acute and convalescent COVID-19 samples came from the United States, Italy and Spain. T cells, B-cell-depleted T cells, or PBMCs provided the cDNA or gDNA that served as material.

Original analysis: For nucleated cells, counts were estimated from reference gene primer amplification. Sequencing was performed with immunoSEQ multiplex PCR; in TCRdb, only in-frame clones are kept and a portion is missing. V and J calls and clone size come straight from that table; D and trimming were deduced from the DNA. The sample records approximately 250,000 clones, 80% to 85% being singletons. Germline V gene data show CDR1 as SGDLS and CDR2 as YYNGEE. The V and J ends lost 4 bases and 3 bases, in that order; junction bases with no gene match: 4. This CDR3 spans 14 amino acids. This chain uses TRBV9 with TRBJ1-5, with 7 nucleotides matching TRBD1. What was sequenced was peripheral blood. This clonotype was sampled from a woman aged 40-49 years who had recovered from COVID-19. The CDR3 nucleotides are TGTGCCAGCAGCCCGGGACAGCACAATCAGCCCCAGCATTTT. It codes for CASSPGQHNQPQHF.